The rows below give T cell receptor beta chains drawn from one sample of a study of cytomegalovirus exposure and HLA in healthy donors. Assay used: immunoSEQ multiplex PCR; TCRdb lists only in-frame clones, some missing. The sample lists approximately 300,000 clones, 84% occurring once. Sample: PBMCs. These receptors came from a woman aged 40 to 50 in good health and CMV-seropositive. Both conserved end residues are part of each CDR3. Each record gives: J gene, V gene, clone size, D gene, CDR3 DNA, CDR3 protein. D genes are given only for firm matches. Clone size appears in some rows only: once, few, many, or a class for an expanded clone.

TRBJ2-5,TRBV9,.,TRBD2,TGTGCCAGCAGCGTATCCCCAGCGGGAGGCCAAGAGACCCAGTACTTC,CASSVSPAGGQETQYF
TRBJ1-2,TRBV27,.,.,TGTGCCAGCAGTCAAACCCGGGATAACTATGGCTACACCTTC,CASSQTRDNYGYTF
TRBJ2-1,TRBV27,.,TRBD2,TGTGCCAGCAGTTTCTCCGGGGGGGGATACAATGAGCAGTTCTTC,CASSFSGGGYNEQFF
TRBJ2-7,TRBV28,.,.,TGTGCCAGCAGTTTCGCTGGAGTCCCGTACGAGCAGTACTTC,CASSFAGVPYEQYF
TRBJ2-3,TRBV5-1,.,.,TGCGCCAGCAGCTTGTATACGGGATTAACAGATACGCAGTATTTT,CASSLYTGLTDTQYF
TRBJ2-5,TRBV29-1,.,TRBD2,TGCAGCGTTGTAGGGACTAGCGCTCAAGAGACCCAGTACTTC,CSVVGTSAQETQYF
TRBJ1-1,TRBV18,few,.,TGTGCCAGCTCACCACGGGAGGTCAAGAACACTGAAGCTTTCTTT,CASSPREVKNTEAFF
TRBJ2-1,TRBV11-3,.,TRBD2,TGTGCCAGCAGCTTAGTAGGGGGACTAGCGGGAGGTAATGAGCAGTTCTTC,CASSLVGGLAGGNEQFF
TRBJ2-5,TRBV27,.,.,TGTGCCAGCAGCGCCAGCGGTTTAGACACCCAGTACTTC,CASSASGLDTQYF
TRBJ1-3,TRBV6-4,.,.,TGTGCCAGCAGTCGCCAGGGGACTGGAAACACCATATATTTT,CASSRQGTGNTIYF
TRBJ2-5,TRBV15,.,.,TGTGCCACCGAAGGGGCACAAGAGACCCAGTACTTC,CATEGAQETQYF
TRBJ2-3,TRBV5-1,once,.,TGCGCCAGCAGCTCCTATGGACAGCCTAGCACAGATACGCAGTATTTT,CASSSYGQPSTDTQYF
TRBJ1-2,TRBV28,.,.,TGTGCCAGCATAGGGACATCTGGCTACACCTTC,CASIGTSGYTF
TRBJ2-1,TRBV20-1,.,.,TGCAGTGCCTCGAGGATCAATGAGCAGTTCTTC,CSASRINEQFF
TRBJ2-3,TRBV11-2,.,TRBD2,TGTGCCAGCAGCATAGGGACTAGCGGGAGCACAGATACGCAGTATTTT,CASSIGTSGSTDTQYF
TRBJ1-4,TRBV11-3,.,.,TGTGCCAGCAGCTTAGGACAAACCCTGGCTAATGAAAAACTGTTTTTT,CASSLGQTLANEKLFF